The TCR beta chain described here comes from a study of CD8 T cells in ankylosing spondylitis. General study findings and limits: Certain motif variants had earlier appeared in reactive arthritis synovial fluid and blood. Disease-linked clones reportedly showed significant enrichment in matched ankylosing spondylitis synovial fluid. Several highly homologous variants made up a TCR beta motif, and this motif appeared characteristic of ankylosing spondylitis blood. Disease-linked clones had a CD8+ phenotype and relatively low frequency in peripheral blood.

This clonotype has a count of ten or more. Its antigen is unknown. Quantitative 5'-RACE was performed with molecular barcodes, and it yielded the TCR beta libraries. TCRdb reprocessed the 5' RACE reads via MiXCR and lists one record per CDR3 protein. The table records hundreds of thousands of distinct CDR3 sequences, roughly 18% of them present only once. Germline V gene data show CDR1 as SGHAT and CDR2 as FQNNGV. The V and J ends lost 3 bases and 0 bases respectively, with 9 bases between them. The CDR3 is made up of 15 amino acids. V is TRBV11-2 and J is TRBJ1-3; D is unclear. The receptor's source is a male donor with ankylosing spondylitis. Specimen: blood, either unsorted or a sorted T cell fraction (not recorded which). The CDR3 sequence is CASSFDIGSGNTIYF. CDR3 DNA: TGTGCCAGCAGCTTCGACATCGGCTCTGGAAACACCATATATTTT.